Below, one TCR beta chain is given with its context. Its specificity is not known. The data derive from a study of identifying expanded T cells in peripheral blood. Study findings and constraints: Technical replicates showed approximately 1.2 changed clones; approximately 2 weeks about 16.4; four weeks 19. Variance in clone template counts between two-week samples significantly increased with total template count across all healthy donors.

During the collection period, no donor immune events like infections were recorded. Trimming removed 6 bases from V and 3 bases from J; junction bases left unmatched: 14. The CDR3 spans 16 residues. Germline assignment: CDR1 GTSNPN and CDR2 SVGIG (reference sequence). Generated by immunoSEQ multiplex PCR, the TCRdb table keeps only in-frame clones and is missing some. Of some 91,000 clones in the sample, around 88% were seen once. The receptor's source is a person between 18 and 70 years old in good health. Sequencing was carried out using blood. This chain joins TRBV30 and TRBJ2-7, with 10 bases fitting TRBD2. The CDR3 sequence is CACLYKSSGSFYEQYF. In DNA form, the CDR3 reads TGTGCCTGCCTATATAAGTCTAGCGGGAGTTTCTACGAGCAGTACTTC. Supplemented by reference TRBV30 and TRBJ2-7, the full variable domain reads SQTIHQWPATLVQPVGSPLSLECTVEGTSNPNLYWYRQAAGRGLQLLFYSVGIGQISSEVPQNLSASRPQDRQFILSSKKLLLSDSGFYLCACLYKSSGSFYEQYFGPGTRLTVT.